What follows are 30 T cell receptor beta chains derived from one specimen sequenced in a study of CD8 T cells in ankylosing spondylitis. General study findings and limits: Ankylosing spondylitis blood appeared to carry a characteristic TCR beta motif of roughly 8 highly homologous variants.

Their specific antigens are unknown. TCRdb reprocessed the 5' RACE reads via MiXCR and lists one record per CDR3 protein. Among fewer than 550,000 distinct CDR3 sequences listed, under 5.5% were seen once. Material: blood, either unsorted or a sorted T cell fraction (not recorded which). Source of these receptors: a male donor with ankylosing spondylitis.

This clonotype appeared many times. The chain has TRBV4-3 and TRBJ1-6, with 7 bases fitting TRBD1. This CDR3 region has 15 residues. Looked up from germline, CDR1 is LGHNA and CDR2 is YSLEER. The junction had 12 bases not matched to a gene; V was cut back by 3 bases and J by 13 bases. Written as DNA, the CDR3 is TGCGCCAGCAGCCAGGATCTGGGACAGTCCTTCCCCCTCCACTTT. Protein sequence: CASSQDLGQSFPLHF.

This clonotype was counted at least ten times. The chain joins TRBV5-1 to TRBJ2-7; the D gene is possibly TRBD1 (5 bases). This CDR3 comprises 14 residues. V was pared by 4 bases and J by 1 base, with 12 bases between. Per germline, CDR1 SGHRS and CDR2 YFSETQ. The CDR3 sequence is CASSPSRVSYEQYF. In nucleotides, the CDR3 is TGCGCCAGCAGCCCCTCCAGGGTTTCCTACGAGCAGTACTTC. Filled out from reference TRBV5-1 and TRBJ2-7, the complete variable domain reads KAGVTQTPRYLIKTRGQQVTLSCSPISGHRSVSWYQQTPGQGLQFLFEYFSETQRNKGNFPGRFSGRQFSNSRSEMNVSTLELGDSALYLCASSPSRVSYEQYFGPGTRLTVT.

This clonotype appeared a few times. This chain connects TRBV20-1 to TRBJ2-3; weak D call: TRBD2 (5 bases). CDR3 length: 13 amino acids. CDR1 and CDR2 from the germline V gene are DFQATT and SNEGSKA (reference sequence). Trimming cost V 3 bases and J 0 bases, with 7 bases left between them. In DNA form, the CDR3 reads TGCAGTGCTAGTAGCGTAAGCACAGATACGCAGTATTTT. Its translation is CSASSVSTDTQYF.

This clonotype showed up many times. The rearrangement links TRBV5-1 to TRBJ1-3; D is unclear. CDR1 and CDR2 from the germline V gene are SGHRS and YFSETQ. CDR3 size: 13 residues. Trimming removed 7 bases at V and 4 bases at J, with 12 bases between. CDR3 DNA: TGCGCCAGCCGAGAGACGGACGGAAACACCATATATTTT. Protein product: CASRETDGNTIYF.

This clonotype was observed many times. The V and J genes are TRBV12-3 or TRBV12-4 and TRBJ2-4; D ambiguous. V was cut by 7 bases and J by 6 bases, with 13 bases left in between. This CDR3 region has 13 residues. CDR3 in amino acids: CASTSRLANIQYF. The CDR3 DNA sequence: TGTGCCAGCACCAGTCGACTGGCAAACATTCAGTACTTC.

Ten or more counts support this clonotype. This chain joins TRBV29-1 and TRBJ2-1, with 9 positions matching TRBD1. The CDR3 is 14 residues long. The germline V gene encodes CDR1 SQVTM and CDR2 ANQGSEA. J lost 6 bases, V lost 7 bases, and 10 bases had no gene match. The chain's CDR3 is CSGGTGTGRNEQFF. The CDR3 DNA follows: TGCAGCGGGGGTACCGGGACAGGGCGCAATGAGCAGTTCTTC.

This clonotype has ten or more counts. At one of its ends the junction is not consistent with the germline gene, which may arise from a read error. The J gene is TRBJ2-1, the V gene TRBV18, with 11 bases matching TRBD2. The CDR3 totals 15 residues. CDR1 is KGHSH, CDR2 LQKENI, per germline. The CDR3 DNA is TGCGCCAGCAGCCCCGGGACTAGCGGATACAATGAGCAGTTCTTC. Residues: CASSPGTSGYNEQFF.

A remark on this clonotype: This may stem from a read error, because a much larger clone lies one nucleotide away. J is TRBJ2-1 and V is TRBV5-4, with D unresolved. The CDR3 totals 12 residues. The V end was cut by 4 bases, the J end by 6 bases, with 8 bases between. Germline V gives CDR1 SGHNT, CDR2 YYREEE (reference sequence). The CDR3 protein is CASSPCGNEQFF. CDR3 DNA sequence: TGTGCCAGCAGCCCCTGCGGCAATGAGCAGTTCTTC. The entire variable domain, with the rest obtained from reference TRBV5-4 and TRBJ2-1, is as follows: ETGVTQSPTHLIKTRGQQVTLRCSSQSGHNTVSWYQQALGQGPQFIFQYYREEENGRGNFPPRFSGLQFPNYSSELNVNALELDDSALYLCASSPCGNEQFFGPGTRLTVL.

In its sample, this clonotype was seen many times. The chain uses TRBV9 and TRBJ1-3; 7 bases align to TRBD1. This CDR3 has 15 residues. The V segment lost 0 bases and the J segment 0 bases; nucleotides outside the gene matches: 0. Germline V CDR1 and CDR2: SGDLS, YYNGEE. The CDR3 region has the DNA TGTGCCAGCAGCGTAGGGGACAGCTCTGGAAACACCATATATTTT. This gives the protein CASSVGDSSGNTIYF.

The table lists this clonotype with many counts. The CDR3 sequence is CASSLDQYF. In nucleotides, the CDR3 is TGTGCCAGCAGTTTGGATCAGTACTTC. This chain joins TRBV27 and TRBJ2-4; the D is unclear. Germline assignment: CDR1 MNHEY and CDR2 SMNVEV (reference sequence). This CDR3 is 9 amino acids long. Trimming stripped 3 bases from V and 12 bases from J, with 3 bases between.

Many counts were recorded for this clonotype. The J gene is TRBJ2-2, the V gene TRBV20-1, with no clear D. Germline V gene sequence: CDR1 DFQATT, CDR2 SNEGSKA (reference sequence). The length of the CDR3 is 12 residues. The V end was cut by 6 bases, the J end by 2 bases, with 7 bases between. The CDR3 loop reads CSAHRNTGELFF. The CDR3 nucleotides read TGCAGTGCCCACAGAAACACCGGGGAGCTGTTTTTT.

At least ten counts were recorded for this clonotype. This chain connects TRBV7-2 to TRBJ2-7, with D perhaps matching TRBD1 (5 bases). CDR3 length: 15 residues. Germline assignment: CDR1 SGHTA and CDR2 FQGNSA. Trimming cost V 5 bases and J 4 bases, with 18 bases left between them. CDR3 in DNA: TGTGCCAGCAGCCTTCGGACGTTGGGGCTTTACGAGCAGTACTTC. Translated, it gives CASSLRTLGLYEQYF.

This clonotype has a count of ten or more. This chain uses TRBV4-2 with TRBJ2-1; possibly TRBD2 for D (5 bases). V was shortened by 0 bases and J by 6 bases, with 18 bases between the two germline ends. The germline V gene has CDR1 LGHNA and CDR2 YNFKEQ. The CDR3 runs to 17 residues. This CDR3 is CASSQDRYPSTPNEQFF. CDR3 coding DNA: TGTGCCAGCAGCCAAGACAGGTACCCTAGCACCCCCAATGAGCAGTTCTTC.

This clonotype was seen many times. The rearrangement joins TRBV6-2 or TRBV6-3 to TRBJ2-1; possible D gene TRBD2, 5 bases. The V end was cut by 2 bases, the J end by 0 bases, with 8 bases between. CDR3 size: 15 residues. The germline V gene encodes CDR1 MNHEY and CDR2 SVGEGT. The CDR3 here is CASSYRGPSYNEQFF. The CDR3 DNA reads TGTGCCAGCAGTTACCGCGGGCCCTCCTACAATGAGCAGTTCTTC.

This clonotype was observed many times. The chain employs TRBV4-2 and TRBJ2-2; D gene unclear. This CDR3 has 11 residues. The germline V gene has CDR1 LGHNA and CDR2 YNFKEQ. V was trimmed by 6 bases and J by 7 bases, leaving 6 bases between them. CDR3 coding DNA: TGTGCCAGCAGACTCGGCGGGGAGCTGTTTTTT. Protein: CASRLGGELFF.

This clonotype was seen many times. The CDR3 sequence is CASSVGGWDQPQHF. The CDR3 nucleotides read TGTGCCAGCAGCGTAGGAGGGTGGGATCAGCCCCAGCATTTT. The V call is TRBV9, the J call TRBJ1-5; D is uncertain. Germline assignment: CDR1 SGDLS and CDR2 YYNGEE. The CDR3 is 14 residues long. The V and J ends lost 0 bases and 5 bases respectively, with 9 bases between them.

This clonotype occurred many times. The CDR3 coding sequence is TGTGCCAGCAGTGTTACAGGGGGGCCCTCCTATGGCTACACCTTC. This codes for CASSVTGGPSYGYTF. V gene TRBV6-1 combines with J gene TRBJ1-2, with 8 bases identical to TRBD1. There are 15 residues in the CDR3. The V and J ends lost 4 bases and 4 bases, in that order; junction bases with no gene match: 8. Germline V lookup: CDR1 MNHNS, CDR2 SASEGT.

This clonotype showed up many times. This rearrangement joins TRBV7-2 to TRBJ2-3; TRBD1 matches at 10 bases. The ends lost 5 bases at V and 4 bases at J; junction bases unmatched: 3. This CDR3 comprises 14 residues. CDR1 is SGHTA, CDR2 FQGNSA, per germline. The CDR3 loop is CASSTGQGPDTQYF. The CDR3 DNA reads TGTGCCAGCAGCACGGGACAGGGGCCAGATACGCAGTATTTT.

The table lists this clonotype with many counts. The rearrangement joins TRBV5-1 to TRBJ2-7; D possibly corresponds to TRBD2 (6 bases). Germline CDR1 SGHRS, CDR2 YFSETQ. This CDR3 region has 13 residues. V was trimmed by 6 bases and J by 5 bases, leaving 15 bases between them. CDR3 coding DNA: TGCGCCAGCACGAAGGGAGGCGTTAACGAGCAGTACTTC. Residues: CASTKGGVNEQYF.

The rearrangement joins TRBV7-9 to TRBJ2-7, with D hard to call. The CDR3 has 12 amino acids. Trimming pared 1 base from V and 6 bases from J, leaving 7 bases between. CDR1 and CDR2 (germline): SEHNR, FQNEAQ (reference sequence). The DNA for the CDR3 is TGTGCCAGCAGCTTAGGTTTGTTCGAGCAGTACTTC. Its protein is CASSLGLFEQYF.

This clonotype was seen repeatedly, ten times or more. The chain joins TRBV6-1 to TRBJ2-1; D is possibly TRBD2 (6 bases). This CDR3 is built from 15 residues. CDR1 and CDR2 (germline): MNHNS, SASEGT. V lost 6 bases and J 4 bases, leaving 16 bases between the germline ends. DNA of the CDR3: TGTGCCAGCAGGGCTGCTGGAGGGACTTACAATGAGCAGTTCTTC. Protein product: CASRAAGGTYNEQFF.

This clonotype has a count of ten or more. The chain has TRBV10-3 and TRBJ2-4, with TRBD2 matching 7 bases. Germline V lookup: CDR1 ENHRY, CDR2 SYGVKD. The length of the CDR3 is 14 residues. The V gene end was trimmed by 6 bases and the J gene end by 1 base; junction bases not matched to a gene: 3. The CDR3 region is CAIREAGAKNIQYF. The CDR3 nucleotides read TGTGCCATCAGGGAAGCGGGGGCCAAAAACATTCAGTACTTC.

This clonotype was detected ten times or more. The chain has TRBV4-2 and TRBJ2-7, with 12 nucleotides matching TRBD2. Germline lookup yields CDR1 LGHNA and CDR2 YNFKEQ. With 1 base clipped from V and 4 bases from J, the junction kept 2 bases outside the gene matches. The CDR3 totals 15 residues. The CDR3 DNA reads as TGTGCCAGCAGCCAAGGACTAGCGGGAGCTTACGAGCAGTACTTC. This encodes CASSQGLAGAYEQYF.

As for this clonotype: A much larger clone sits a single nucleotide away, making a read error possible. The V call is TRBV20-1, the J call TRBJ2-3; D is uncertain. Germline V lookup: CDR1 DFQATT, CDR2 SNEGSKA (reference sequence). The length of the CDR3 is 13 residues. The CDR3 nucleotides are TGCAGTGCCGGCGATCCGCACACAGATACGCAGAATTTT. This translates into CSAGDPHTDTQNF.

The table lists this clonotype with many counts. A junction end diverges from the germline sequence, so it may reflect a read error. The chain carries TRBV20-1 and TRBJ2-5, with D maybe TRBD2 (6 bases). The CDR3 runs 17 residues. CDR1 is DFQATT, CDR2 SNEGSKA, per germline (reference sequence). CDR3: CSARGASEGLRLETQYF. The CDR3 bases are TGCAGTGCCAGAGGGGCGTCGGAGGGGCTTCGGTTAGAGACCCAGTACTTC.

This clonotype occurred many times. The chain's CDR3 is CASRKQGAMNTGELFF. CDR3 DNA sequence: TGTGCCAGCAGGAAACAGGGGGCTATGAACACCGGGGAGCTGTTTTTT. J is TRBJ2-2 and V is TRBV7-2, with TRBD1 matching over 9 bases. Trimming at V came to 6 bases and at J to 1 base, leaving 6 bases not matched to a gene. From germline, CDR1 is SGHTA and CDR2 FQGNSA. The CDR3 consists of 16 residues. The full variable domain, with the rest looked up from reference TRBV7-2 and TRBJ2-2, is GAGVSQSPSNKVTEKGKDVELRCDPISGHTALYWYRQSLGQGLEFLIYFQGNSAPDKSGLPSDRFSAERTGGSVSTLTIQRTQQEDSAVYLCASRKQGAMNTGELFFGEGSRLTVL.

Here the CDR3 reads CASSSVSFRMEAGRYNEQFF. The DNA of the CDR3 is TGTGCCAGCAGCTCGGTTTCCTTCCGGATGGAAGCGGGACGATACAATGAGCAGTTCTTC. The chain combines TRBV11-2 with TRBJ2-1, with 7 bases fitting TRBD2. The V gene's germline CDR1 is SGHAT and CDR2 FQNNGV. The junction had 22 bases not matched to a gene; V was cut back by 4 bases and J by 4 bases. The CDR3 spans 20 residues.

Many counts were recorded for this clonotype. The V call is TRBV13, the J call TRBJ1-4; the D is unclear. V was pared by 0 bases and J by 7 bases, with 18 bases between. The V gene's germline CDR1 is PRHDT and CDR2 FYEKMQ (reference sequence). The CDR3 totals 17 residues. The CDR3 loop is CASSLGVRLNAGEKLFF. DNA for the CDR3: TGTGCCAGCAGCTTAGGGGTGCGGCTCAACGCAGGTGAAAAACTGTTTTTT.

This clonotype was recorded at least ten times. The chain is built from TRBV10-3 and TRBJ1-6; D is perhaps TRBD1 (5 bases). V was cut by 4 bases and J by 9 bases, with 13 bases left in between. The germline V gene encodes CDR1 ENHRY and CDR2 SYGVKD. This CDR3 spans 14 amino acids. CDR3 sequence reads: CAISATERSSPLHF. CDR3 bases: TGTGCCATCAGTGCGACAGAGAGGTCTTCACCCCTCCACTTT.

The table lists this clonotype with many counts. The rearrangement uses TRBV5-6 and TRBJ2-5; no reliable D call. V lost 4 bases and J lost 5, with 9 bases in between. CDR3 length: 12 residues. Germline V gene sequence: CDR1 SGHDT, CDR2 YYEEEE. CDR3 region: CASSQIGETQYF. Written as DNA, the CDR3 is TGTGCCAGCAGCCAAATAGGGGAGACCCAGTACTTC.